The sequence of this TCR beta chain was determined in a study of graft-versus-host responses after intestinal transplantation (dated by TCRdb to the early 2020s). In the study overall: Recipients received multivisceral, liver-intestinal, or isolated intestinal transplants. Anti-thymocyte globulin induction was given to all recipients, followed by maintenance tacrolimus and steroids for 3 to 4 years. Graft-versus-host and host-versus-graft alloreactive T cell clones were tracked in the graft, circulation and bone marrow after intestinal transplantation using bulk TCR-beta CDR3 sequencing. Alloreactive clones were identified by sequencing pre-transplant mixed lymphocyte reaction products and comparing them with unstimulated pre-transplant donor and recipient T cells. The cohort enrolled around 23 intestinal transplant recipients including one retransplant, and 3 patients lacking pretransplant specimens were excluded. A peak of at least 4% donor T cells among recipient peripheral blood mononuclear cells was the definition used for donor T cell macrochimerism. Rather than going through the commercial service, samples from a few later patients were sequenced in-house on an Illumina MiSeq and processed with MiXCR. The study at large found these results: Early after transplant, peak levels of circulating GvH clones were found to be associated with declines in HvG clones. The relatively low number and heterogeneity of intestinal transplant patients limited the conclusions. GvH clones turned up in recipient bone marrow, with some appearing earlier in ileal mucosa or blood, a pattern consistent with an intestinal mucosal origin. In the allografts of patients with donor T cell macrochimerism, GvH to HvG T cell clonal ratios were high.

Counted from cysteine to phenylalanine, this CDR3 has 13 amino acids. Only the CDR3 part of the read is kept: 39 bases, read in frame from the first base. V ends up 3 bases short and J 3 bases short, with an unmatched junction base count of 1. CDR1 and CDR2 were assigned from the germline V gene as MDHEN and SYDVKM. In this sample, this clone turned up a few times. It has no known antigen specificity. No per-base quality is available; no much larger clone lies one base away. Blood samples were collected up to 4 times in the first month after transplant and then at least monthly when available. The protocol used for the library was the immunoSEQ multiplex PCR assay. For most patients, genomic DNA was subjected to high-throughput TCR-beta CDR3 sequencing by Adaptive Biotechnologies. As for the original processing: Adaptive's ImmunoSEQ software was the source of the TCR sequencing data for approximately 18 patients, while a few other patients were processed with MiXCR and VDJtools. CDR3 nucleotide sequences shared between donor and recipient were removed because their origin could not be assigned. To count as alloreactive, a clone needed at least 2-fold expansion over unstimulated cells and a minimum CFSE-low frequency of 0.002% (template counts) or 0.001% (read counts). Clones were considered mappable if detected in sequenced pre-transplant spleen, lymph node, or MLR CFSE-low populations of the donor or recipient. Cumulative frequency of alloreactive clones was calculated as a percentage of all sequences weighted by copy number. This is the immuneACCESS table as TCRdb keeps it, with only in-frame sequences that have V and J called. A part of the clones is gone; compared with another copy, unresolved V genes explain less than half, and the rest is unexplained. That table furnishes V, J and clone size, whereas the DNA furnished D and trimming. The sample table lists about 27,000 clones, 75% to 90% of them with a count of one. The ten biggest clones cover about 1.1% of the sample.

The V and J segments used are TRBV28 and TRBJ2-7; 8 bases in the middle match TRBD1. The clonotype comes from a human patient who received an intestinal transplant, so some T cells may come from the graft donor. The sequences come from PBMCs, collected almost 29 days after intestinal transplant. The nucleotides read TGTGCCAGCAGTTTTGACAGGGGCTACGAGCAGTACTTC. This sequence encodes CASSFDRGYEQYF.